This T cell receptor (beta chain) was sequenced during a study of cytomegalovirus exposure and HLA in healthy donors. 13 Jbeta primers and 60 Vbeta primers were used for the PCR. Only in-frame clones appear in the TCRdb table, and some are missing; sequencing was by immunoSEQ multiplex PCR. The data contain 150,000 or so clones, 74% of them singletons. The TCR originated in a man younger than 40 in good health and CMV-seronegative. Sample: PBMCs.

In DNA, the CDR3 is TGTGCCAGCTCCCGGGGACTCGGTGAAAAACTGTTTTTT. The encoded protein is CASSRGLGEKLFF. This chain connects TRBV18 to TRBJ1-4, with a tentative D call TRBD1 (5 bases). Looked up from germline, CDR1 is KGHSH and CDR2 is LQKENI. The CDR3 runs to 13 residues. Trimming pared 6 bases from V and 7 bases from J, leaving 12 bases between.